The entry that follows covers one T cell receptor beta chain sequence. This sample was included in a study of PD-L1 blockade in urothelial cancer. CDR1 is SGHRS and CDR2 is YFSETQ in the germline V gene. V gave up 3 bases and J gave up 4 bases; unmatched junction bases: 3. The CDR3 is 14 residues long. This table comes from immunoSEQ multiplex PCR, and its TCRdb copy is limited to in-frame clones, with some not included. The table includes 70,000 to 95,000 clones, about four fifths detected once. The time point here: pretreatment peripheral blood. This TCR came from a man in his fifties or sixties with urothelial cancer. The sequencing here drew on PBMCs, taken around atezolizumab (anti-PD-L1) treatment. V usage is TRBV5-1 and J usage is TRBJ2-1; TRBD2 matches 8 bases. Here the CDR3 reads CASSSGGVYNEQFF. CDR3 in DNA: TGCGCCAGCAGCTCGGGGGGGGTATACAATGAGCAGTTCTTC.